A selection of T cell receptor beta chains follows, all from one sample in a study of blood T cell repertoires in COVID-19. Here immunoSEQ multiplex PCR was the method, and the copy in TCRdb shows in-frame clones only, minus some. Of approximately 77,000 clones detected, around 76% appear once; the ten largest clones hold 16%. The source material was peripheral blood. Receptors were obtained from a man between 65 and 80 years old with active or convalescent COVID-19. The CDR3 runs from the conserved cysteine through the conserved F or W. Each record gives: clone size, J gene, V gene, D gene, CDR3 DNA, CDR3 protein. The D gene is left open where the match is weak. Expanded clones are given a class, and other clones once, few, many or no size at all.

. | TRBJ2-2 | TRBV19 | TRBD2 | TGTGCCACCCCGGGAGGCACCGGGGAGCTGTTTTTT | CATPGGTGELFF
. | TRBJ2-5 | TRBV27 | TRBD2 | TGTGCCAGCATGGGTGTGGCTAGCGGGGCGTCTTGGACCCAGTACTTC | CASMGVASGASWTQYF
. | TRBJ2-3 | TRBV7-9 | . | TGTGCCAGCAGCGGAGGTATAGACCGGACTCCAGATACGCAGTATTTT | CASSGGIDRTPDTQYF
. | TRBJ2-7 | TRBV11-3 | TRBD1 | TGTGCCAGCAGCTTCAAAAACCGGGACAGGGGTATATACGAGCAGTACTTC | CASSFKNRDRGIYEQYF
. | TRBJ2-7 | TRBV18 | . | TGTGCCAGTTCAAGAGTTGAGTACTTC | CASSRVEYF
. | TRBJ2-1 | TRBV19 | TRBD1 | TGTGCCAGTAGCCGAAGACAGGGTTTCAGAAACAATGAGCAGTTCTTC | CASSRRQGFRNNEQFF
. | TRBJ2-1 | TRBV5-1 | TRBD2 | TGCGCCAGCAGCTTAAGCCCCCTAGCGGGGGGTTACAATGAGCAGTTCTTC | CASSLSPLAGGYNEQFF
. | TRBJ1-6 | TRBV11-2 | . | TGTGCCAGCAGCTTACCGGGAAGTTCACCCCTCCACTTT | CASSLPGSSPLHF
few | TRBJ2-7 | TRBV5-1 | . | TGCGCCACCCGACAGTCCCCCGAGCAGTACTTC | CATRQSPEQYF
. | TRBJ2-1 | TRBV28 | . | TGTGCCAGCAGTTCCCCGTGGGGGGGCGATGAGCAGTTCTTC | CASSSPWGGDEQFF
. | TRBJ1-1 | TRBV6-5 | . | TGTGCCAGCAGCCAAATCTGGGGGAGGGAAGCTTTCTTT | CASSQIWGREAFF
. | TRBJ2-7 | TRBV30 | TRBD1 | TGTGCCTGGATGGACAGGGGATACGAGCAGTACTTC | CAWMDRGYEQYF
. | TRBJ2-5 | TRBV25-1 | . | TGTGCCAGCGGCGGGACAGTTGAACAGACCCAGTACTTC | CASGGTVEQTQYF
few | TRBJ1-2 | TRBV2 | TRBD1 | TGTGCCAGCAGTCTCGCGACAGGGGGCCTCTTTGGCTACACCTTC | CASSLATGGLFGYTF
. | TRBJ1-2 | TRBV18 | . | TGTGCCAGCTCACCGTCCGGGACACCCCTTGCAAGCTACACCTTC | CASSPSGTPLASYTF
. | TRBJ1-5 | TRBV10-2 | . | TGCGCCAGCGTCGAAGGGCCGCGAGGGCAGCCCCAGCATTTT | CASVEGPRGQPQHF
. | TRBJ1-3 | TRBV3-1/TRBV3-2 | TRBD1 | TGTGCCAGCAGCCATGGGACAGGGGCTGGAAACACCATATATTTT | CASSHGTGAGNTIYF
. | TRBJ2-7 | TRBV5-1 | . | TGCGCCATCCTAGACAGCGAGAGCTCCTACGAGCAGTACTTC | CAILDSESSYEQYF
. | TRBJ1-1 | TRBV5-1 | . | TGCGCCAGCAGCCCTGAGCCCGTTAAAGGAGATGAAGCTTTCTTT | CASSPEPVKGDEAFF
. | TRBJ1-6 | TRBV7-9 | . | TGTGCCAGCAGCTTAGACACACAAGATAATTCACCCCTCCACTTT | CASSLDTQDNSPLHF
. | TRBJ2-2 | TRBV11-3 | TRBD2 | TGTGCCAGCGCGCAAACTAGCGGGGTTAACACCGGGGAGCTGTTTTTT | CASAQTSGVNTGELFF
. | TRBJ1-6 | TRBV28 | . | TGTGCCAGCAGTTTATGGGGGGGGGATTCACCCCTCCACTTT | CASSLWGGDSPLHF
few | TRBJ2-5 | TRBV5-4 | . | TGTGCCAGCAGCGCCGGGACATCGTACCAAGAGACCCAGTACTTC | CASSAGTSYQETQYF
. | TRBJ2-2 | TRBV28 | . | TGTGCCAGCAGTTTATTCAGTTACACCGGGGAGCTGTTTTTT | CASSLFSYTGELFF
few | TRBJ2-2 | TRBV24-1 | TRBD1 | TGTGCCACCAGTGATTTGGTGACAGGGGGCTTCGGGGAGCTGTTTTTT | CATSDLVTGGFGELFF
. | TRBJ2-7 | TRBV11-2 | TRBD1 | TGTGCCAGCAGCACTGCGACAGGGGGCGGTACGGGCGAGCAGTACTTC | CASSTATGGGTGEQYF
. | TRBJ2-6 | TRBV28 | . | TGTGCCAGCAGTTGGCAGAACTCTGGGGCCAACGTCCTGACTTTC | CASSWQNSGANVLTF
. | TRBJ1-4 | TRBV28 | . | TGTGCCAGCAGTTTACTTAGTGAAAAACTGTTTTTT | CASSLLSEKLFF
. | TRBJ2-1 | TRBV4-1 | TRBD2 | TGCGCCAGCAGAGGCCCGGCGGGGGGGCTTGGCGAGCAGTTCTTC | CASRGPAGGLGEQFF
. | TRBJ2-1 | TRBV2 | . | TGTGCCAGCAGTGGGACAGAGCGAGGAGAGCAGTTCTTC | CASSGTERGEQFF
. | TRBJ1-5 | TRBV20-1 | TRBD1 | TGCAGTGCTAGTGAGACAGGGGGTGAGAGGCCCCAGCATTTT | CSASETGGERPQHF
once | TRBJ2-3 | TRBV10-1 | TRBD2 | TGCGCCAGTTCCCGGGGAGGGAACACAGATACGCAGTATTTT | CASSRGGNTDTQYF
. | TRBJ2-1 | TRBV4-1 | . | TGCGCCAGCAGCCAAGATCTTGGCGGGGGCGCAAAATACAATGAGCAGTTCTTC | CASSQDLGGGAKYNEQFF
. | TRBJ1-1 | TRBV4-2 | . | TGTGCCAGCAGCCGCGAATTACCGGCTTCAGGAGGATTGGGTACTGAAGCTTTCTTT | CASSRELPASGGLGTEAFF
. | TRBJ1-4 | TRBV29-1 | . | TGCAGCGTTCAGGTTCTCACCTTCTCATTTAATGAAAAACTGTTTTTT | CSVQVLTFSFNEKLFF
. | TRBJ2-1 | TRBV7-9 | . | TGTGCCAGCAGCTTAGCGTACGGTAACGAGCAGTTCTTC | CASSLAYGNEQFF
few | TRBJ1-5 | TRBV3-1/TRBV3-2 | . | TGTGCCAGCAGCCAAGACTACAGTGATCAGCCCCAGCATTTT | CASSQDYSDQPQHF
. | TRBJ2-5 | TRBV30 | TRBD2 | TGTGCCTGGACTCGAGGCGGGGGGGAAGTGAGGCTGGAGACCCAGTACTTC | CAWTRGGGEVRLETQYF
. | TRBJ1-1 | TRBV6-5 | TRBD1 | TGTGCCAGCAGCGAGACAGGGACGATGAACACTGAAGCTTTCTTT | CASSETGTMNTEAFF
medium-sized | TRBJ1-2 | TRBV19 | . | TGTGCCAGTAGTATACGGAGTTCTTACCCCCCTGATATAAATGGCTACACCTTC | CASSIRSSYPPDINGYTF
. | TRBJ1-5 | TRBV28 | TRBD1 | TGTGCCAGCAGTTTTGCATCAGGGGGCGGCAATCAGCCCCAGCATTTT | CASSFASGGGNQPQHF
. | TRBJ2-1 | TRBV11-2 | . | TGTGCCAGCAGCTTGGGACTCGACAATGAGCAGTTCTTC | CASSLGLDNEQFF
. | TRBJ2-1 | TRBV10-2 | TRBD2 | TGCGCCAGCAGTGTCCCAGCGGGGGGTATCGATGAGCAGTTCTTC | CASSVPAGGIDEQFF
once | TRBJ1-6 | TRBV11-3 | . | TGTGCCAGCAGCTTACAGGGGAAAAATTCACCCCTCCACTTT | CASSLQGKNSPLHF
few | TRBJ1-1 | TRBV7-9 | . | TGTGCCAGCAGCTTACAGGGTGGGAACACTGAAGCTTTCTTT | CASSLQGGNTEAFF
few | TRBJ1-1 | TRBV30 | . | TGTGCCTGGAGTGTAGGAGGAGGTTACACTGAAGCTTTCTTT | CAWSVGGGYTEAFF
few | TRBJ2-7 | TRBV5-8 | TRBD1 | TGTGCCAGCATGGGACAGCGTCCTTTATCCACCTACGAGCAGTACTTC | CASMGQRPLSTYEQYF
few | TRBJ1-1 | TRBV19 | . | TGTGCCAGTAGTATTAACAGGCCGAACACTGAAGCTTTCTTT | CASSINRPNTEAFF